The sequence of this T cell receptor (beta chain) was determined in a study of human T cells and chemical hapten exposure. The germline V gene encodes CDR1 SQVTM and CDR2 ANQGSEA. The V segment lost 4 bases and the J segment 4 bases; nucleotides outside the gene matches: 3. The CDR3 spans 13 residues. Time point given: patch test 3, about 24 weeks after DPC sensitization. As for treatment: therapeutic diphenylcyclopropenone sensitization with weekly scalp DPC. TCRdb itself ran the RACE reads through MiXCR, one entry per CDR3 protein. The table lists about 200,000 distinct CDR3 sequences, approximately 24% of them singletons.

The chain joins TRBV29-1 to TRBJ2-4; 8 bases are shared with TRBD1. Sequencing was performed on whole blood, taken in connection with sensitization to the hapten diphenylcyclopropenone (DPC). This receptor was taken from a woman in her thirties or forties with alopecia areata. Some clones in this sample may be carry-over from other donors' samples. The CDR3: CSVGDRGKNIQYF. Written as DNA, the CDR3 is TGCAGCGTTGGAGACAGGGGTAAAAACATTCAGTACTTC.